This TCR beta chain was sequenced in a study of brain T cells in children with intractable seizures. Study conclusions and caveats: Absence of clones before surgery may stem from lower sequencing depth. HCMV serostatus was not known, and viral specificity came from CDR3 similarity only.

TCRdb's table, derived via immunoSEQ multiplex PCR, lists solely in-frame clones and lacks some. Altogether roughly 69,000 clones are present, roughly 95% being singletons, with the ten largest covering more than 0.3%. A word on this clone: What it binds is unknown.

The germline gives CDR1 SEHNR, CDR2 FQNEAQ (reference sequence). V dropped 5 bases and J dropped 8 bases, with 10 bases sitting between them. CDR3 length equals 13 residues. Only cases whose brain tissue showed the highest T cell transcript signatures were sequenced. The chain has TRBV7-9 and TRBJ1-6; D not certain. The specimen comprised peripheral blood, sampled at surgery. The source is a boy younger than two with focal cortical dysplasia and intractable seizures. The CDR3 region has the DNA TGTGCCAGCAGCCCGCCTGGCCATTCACCCCTCCACTTT. Residues: CASSPPGHSPLHF.